This TCR beta chain derives from a study of cytomegalovirus exposure and HLA in healthy donors. It was with 60 Vbeta and 13 Jbeta primers that the PCR ran. Sequenced by immunoSEQ multiplex PCR; TCRdb stores in-frame clones only, minus some. The data show 130,000 or so clones, approximately 82% seen once. V was trimmed by 1 base and J by 2 bases, leaving 12 bases between them. The CDR3 contains 15 residues. Germline V gives CDR1 LNHNV, CDR2 YYDKDF (reference sequence). This clone appeared a single time. Its cognate antigen is unknown. General study findings and limits: Using the classifier, cytomegalovirus status was reportedly diagnosed with high specificity and sensitivity.

The sample comprised PBMCs. The chain combines TRBV15 with TRBJ2-7, with D perhaps matching TRBD2 (5 bases). This clonotype was sampled from a man aged 35-49 years in good health and CMV-seronegative. The chain's CDR3 is CATSRALGETYEQYF. DNA of the CDR3: TGTGCCACCAGCAGAGCCTTGGGAGAGACCTACGAGCAGTACTTC.